These 18 T cell receptor beta chains were sequenced from one sample in a study of T cell responses to AZD1222 COVID-19 vaccine. Profiling relied on immunoSEQ multiplex PCR, and the TCRdb table lists in-frame clones only, not all of them. The data show 130,000 to 150,000 clones, about 92% seen once. The sequencing here drew on peripheral blood, taken after recovery from COVID-19. These TCRs come from an adult who had recovered from COVID-19.

The rearrangement joins TRBV27 to TRBJ2-3; possibly TRBD2 for D (6 bases). In germline, CDR1 is MNHEY, CDR2 SMNVEV (reference sequence). Trimming took off 0 bases at V and 2 bases at J, with 12 bases between the two ends. The CDR3 runs 16 residues. The CDR3 region has the DNA TGTGCCAGCAGTTTATCGGTGACTAGTAACACAGATACGCAGTATTTT. This translates into CASSLSVTSNTDTQYF.

The V call is TRBV6-2 or TRBV6-3, the J call TRBJ1-5; D call uncertain. In germline, CDR1 is MNHEY, CDR2 SVGEGT. Deletions cut 6 bases from V and 3 bases from J, with 12 bases between. The CDR3 spans 14 residues. The CDR3 protein is CASSSLPTNQPQHF. Written as DNA, the CDR3 is TGTGCCAGCAGCTCCCTCCCCACCAATCAGCCCCAGCATTTT.

The count of this clone is one. This sequence joins TRBV9 and TRBJ2-7, with TRBD1 matching 11 bases. CDR3 length equals 14 residues. Germline V CDR1 and CDR2: SGDLS, YYNGEE. The trim removed 2 bases at V and 5 bases at J, leaving 3 bases unmatched. Here the CDR3 DNA reads TGTGCCAGCAGCGTCGGGACAGGGGGGGACGAGCAGTACTTC. This gives the protein CASSVGTGGDEQYF.

V gene TRBV30 combines with J gene TRBJ1-6; the match to TRBD1 covers 7 bases. V dropped 3 bases and J dropped 5; count of bases not matched to a gene: 1. The germline CDR1 and CDR2 sequences are GTSNPN and SVGIG (reference sequence). This CDR3 has 13 amino acids. In DNA form, the CDR3 reads TGTGCCTGGAGGGGACAGAATAATTCACCCCTCCACTTT. It yields the protein CAWRGQNNSPLHF.

This sequence joins TRBV5-1 and TRBJ2-2, with D possibly matching TRBD2 (5 bases). V lost 0 bases, J lost 7 bases, and 13 bases lay in between. From germline, CDR1 is SGHRS and CDR2 YFSETQ. The CDR3 runs to 15 residues. The CDR3: CASSLEGVFLGELFF. Written as DNA, the CDR3 is TGCGCCAGCAGCTTGGAGGGAGTGTTTCTCGGGGAGCTGTTTTTT.

The chain carries TRBV5-1 and TRBJ2-2; perhaps TRBD1 as D (6 bases). CDR3 length equals 15 residues. Germline CDR1 SGHRS, CDR2 YFSETQ. The V end was cut by 0 bases, the J end by 5 bases, with 11 bases between. CDR3: CASSLGQGLTGELFF. The CDR3 DNA is TGCGCCAGCAGCTTGGGTCAGGGGTTGACCGGGGAGCTGTTTTTT.

This clone was picked up one time. This sample also contains other DNA sequences that code for the same CDR3. The V call is TRBV6-5, the J call TRBJ1-1; D not certain. The CDR3 extends over 11 amino acids. Trimming left V 2 bases short and J 5 bases short, with 3 bases between. Per the germline V gene, CDR1 is MNHEY and CDR2 is SVGAGI. DNA of the CDR3: TGTGCCAGCAGTTACGGTACTGAAGCTTTCTTT. Amino acid sequence: CASSYGTEAFF.

The rearrangement uses TRBV11-2 and TRBJ1-4, with 7 bases that match TRBD1. V lost 4 bases and J lost 3; bases outside the gene matches: 8. The germline CDR1 and CDR2 sequences are SGHAT and FQNNGV. The CDR3 totals 16 residues. CDR3 loop: CASSSPQGVSNEKLFF. The CDR3 nucleotides read TGTGCCAGCAGCTCGCCCCAGGGGGTGTCTAATGAAAAACTGTTTTTT. Variable domain in full (rest from reference TRBV11-2 and TRBJ1-4): EAGVAQSPRYKIIEKRQSVAFWCNPISGHATLYWYQQILGQGPKLLIQFQNNGVVDDSQLPKDRFSAERLKGVDSTLKIQPAKLEDSAVYLCASSSPQGVSNEKLFFGSGTQLSVL.

The V gene is TRBV9, the J gene TRBJ2-3; 8 bases map to TRBD2. V lost 4 bases, J lost 0 bases, and 7 bases stayed unmatched. The germline V gene has CDR1 SGDLS and CDR2 YYNGEE. The CDR3 sequence is 16 residues long. CDR3 loop: CASSPIAGTSTDTQYF. CDR3 DNA: TGTGCCAGCAGCCCTATAGCGGGAACTAGCACAGATACGCAGTATTTT. Together with reference TRBV9 and TRBJ2-3, the CDR3 gives the full variable domain: DSGVTQTPKHLITATGQRVTLRCSPRSGDLSVYWYQQSLDQGLQFLIQYYNGEERAKGNILERFSAQQFPDLHSELNLSSLELGDSALYFCASSPIAGTSTDTQYFGPGTRLTVL.

The chain joins TRBV5-1 to TRBJ2-7; 9 bases match TRBD2. Germline lookup yields CDR1 SGHRS and CDR2 YFSETQ. This CDR3 has 14 amino acids. Unmatched junction bases numbered 5, after V lost 4 bases and J lost 3 bases. CDR3 sequence (DNA): TGCGCCAGCAGCGCGGGAGGGCCTAACTACGAGCAGTACTTC. It specifies CASSAGGPNYEQYF.

The rearrangement links TRBV5-6 to TRBJ2-7; 8 bases match TRBD2. With 4 bases clipped from V and 6 bases from J, the junction kept 9 bases outside the gene matches. CDR3 length equals 14 residues. Germline V lookup: CDR1 SGHDT, CDR2 YYEEEE. The CDR3 is CASSPSGLVSEQYF. The CDR3 DNA sequence: TGTGCCAGCAGCCCGTCGGGACTAGTATCCGAGCAGTACTTC.

This chain joins TRBV9 and TRBJ1-3; D might be TRBD1 (5 bases). The CDR3 is made up of 15 amino acids. Trimming left V 0 bases short and J 0 bases short, with 7 bases between. The V gene's germline CDR1 is SGDLS and CDR2 YYNGEE. CDR3 sequence (DNA): TGTGCCAGCAGCGTAGCGACAGACTCTGGAAACACCATATATTTT. Translated: CASSVATDSGNTIYF.

This clone has just one count. The rearrangement uses TRBV18 and TRBJ2-6; D gene ambiguous. Between the trimmed V and J ends, which lost 3 bases and 1 base, there was a span of 7 bases. Germline CDR1 reads KGHSH; CDR2 reads LQKENI. The CDR3 runs 15 residues. DNA of the CDR3: TGTGCCAGCTCACCTATGTCTTCTGGGGCCAACGTCCTGACTTTC. Translation gives CASSPMSSGANVLTF.

The chain employs TRBV24-1 and TRBJ2-5, with 7 bases fitting TRBD1. Germline loops: CDR1 KGHDR, CDR2 SFDVKD. The CDR3 sequence is 15 residues long. J gave up 0 bases and V 3 bases, and 3 bases lay outside the gene matches. The CDR3 DNA reads TGTGCCACCAGTGATCCGGACAGGTACCAAGAGACCCAGTACTTC. Its translation is CATSDPDRYQETQYF.

V gene TRBV5-1 combines with J gene TRBJ2-1; tentatively, D is TRBD2 (6 bases). Trimming left V 5 bases short and J 5 bases short, with 14 bases between. The germline V gene has CDR1 SGHRS and CDR2 YFSETQ. CDR3 length equals 14 residues. The DNA of the CDR3 is TGCGCCAGCAGGGACGGGACTGGAAACAATGAGCAGTTCTTC. Amino acid sequence: CASRDGTGNNEQFF.

The chain recombines TRBV3-1 (or the pseudogene TRBV3-2) with TRBJ2-1; D may be TRBD1 (6 bases). CDR1 is LGHDT and CDR2 is YNNKEL in the germline V gene (reference sequence). Between the trimmed V and J ends, which lost 0 bases and 7 bases, there was a span of 16 bases. The CDR3 spans 16 residues. The CDR3 loop is CASSQERTGSTNEQFF. The CDR3 bases are TGTGCCAGCAGCCAAGAGAGAACAGGGAGTACGAATGAGCAGTTCTTC.

V and J are TRBV5-1 and TRBJ1-2; maybe TRBD1 (5 bases). Germline lookup yields CDR1 SGHRS and CDR2 YFSETQ. CDR3 length: 14 amino acids. Trimming took 0 bases from V and 9 from J, leaving 15 bases between them. CDR3 amino acids: CASSLGTTPSSYTF. The CDR3 DNA is TGCGCCAGCAGCTTGGGGACAACGCCTTCGAGCTACACCTTC.

The V and J genes are TRBV11-2 and TRBJ1-3; D is unresolved. Germline assignment: CDR1 SGHAT and CDR2 FQNNGV. The V end was cut by 8 bases, the J end by 0 bases, with 5 bases between. CDR3 length: 12 residues. The DNA of the CDR3 is TGTGCCAGCGCCCTCTCTGGAAACACCATATATTTT. Translated: CASALSGNTIYF.